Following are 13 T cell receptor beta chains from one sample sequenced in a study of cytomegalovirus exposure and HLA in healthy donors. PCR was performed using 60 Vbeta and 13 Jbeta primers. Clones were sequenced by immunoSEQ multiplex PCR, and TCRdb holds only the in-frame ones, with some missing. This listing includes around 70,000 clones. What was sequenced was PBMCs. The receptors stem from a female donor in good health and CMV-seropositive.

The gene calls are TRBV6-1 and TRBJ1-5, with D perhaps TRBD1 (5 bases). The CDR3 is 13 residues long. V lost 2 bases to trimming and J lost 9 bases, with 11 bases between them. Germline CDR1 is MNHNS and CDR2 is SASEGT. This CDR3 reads CASSESSGVPQHF. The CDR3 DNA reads TGTGCCAGCAGTGAAAGTTCGGGGGTGCCCCAGCATTTT.

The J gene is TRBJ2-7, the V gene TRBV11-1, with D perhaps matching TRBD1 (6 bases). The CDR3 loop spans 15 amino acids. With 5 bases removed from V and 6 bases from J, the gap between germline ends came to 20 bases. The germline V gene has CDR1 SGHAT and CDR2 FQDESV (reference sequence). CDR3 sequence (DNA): TGTGCCAGCAGCCCACGGGTAAACAGGGCGGGCGAGCAGTACTTC. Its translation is CASSPRVNRAGEQYF.

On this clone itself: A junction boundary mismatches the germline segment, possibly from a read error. The CDR3 coding sequence is TGCAGCGTCCTTCCTATGAGACACATGAACACTGAAGATTTCTTT. It is translated as CSVLPMRHMNTEDFF. V and J are TRBV29-1 and TRBJ1-1; D is unclear. Germline assignment: CDR1 SQVTM and CDR2 ANQGSEA. This CDR3 is 15 amino acids long. Full variable domain (missing parts from reference TRBV29-1 and TRBJ1-1): SAVISQKPSRDICQRGTSLTIQCQVDSQVTMMFWYRQQPGQSLTLIATANQGSEATYESGFVIDKFPISRPNLTFSTLTVSNMSPEDSSIYLCSVLPMRHMNTEDFFGQGTRLTVV.

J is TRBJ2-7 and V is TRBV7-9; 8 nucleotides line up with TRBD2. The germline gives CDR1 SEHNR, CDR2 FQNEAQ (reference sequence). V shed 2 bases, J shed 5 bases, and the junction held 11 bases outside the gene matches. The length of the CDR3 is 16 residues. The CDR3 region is CASSLTGSGSSHEQYF. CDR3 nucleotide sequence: TGTGCCAGCAGCTTAACGGGGAGCGGGAGTTCCCACGAGCAGTACTTC. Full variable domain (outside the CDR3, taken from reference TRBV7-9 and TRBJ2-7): DTGVSQNPRHKITKRGQNVTFRCDPISEHNRLYWYRQTLGQGPEFLTYFQNEAQLEKSRLLSDRFSAERPKGSFSTLEIQRTEQGDSAMYLCASSLTGSGSSHEQYFGPGTRLTVT.

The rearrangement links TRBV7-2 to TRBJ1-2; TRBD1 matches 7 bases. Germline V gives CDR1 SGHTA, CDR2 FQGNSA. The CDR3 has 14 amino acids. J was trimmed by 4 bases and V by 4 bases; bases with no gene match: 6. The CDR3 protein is CASSSTGTVYGYTF. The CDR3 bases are TGTGCCAGCAGCTCCACCGGGACAGTCTATGGCTACACCTTC.

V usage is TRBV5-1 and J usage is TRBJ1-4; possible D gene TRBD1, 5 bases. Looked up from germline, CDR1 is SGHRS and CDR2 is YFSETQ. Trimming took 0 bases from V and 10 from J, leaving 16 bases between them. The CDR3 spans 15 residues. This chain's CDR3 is CASSLDGGGVGKLFF. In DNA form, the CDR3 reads TGCGCCAGCAGCTTGGACGGGGGAGGCGTTGGAAAACTGTTTTTT.

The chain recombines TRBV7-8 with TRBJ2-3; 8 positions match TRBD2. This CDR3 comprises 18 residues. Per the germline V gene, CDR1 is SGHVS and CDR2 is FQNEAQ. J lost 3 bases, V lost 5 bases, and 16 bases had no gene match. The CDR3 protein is CASSQYPRAGESTDTQYF. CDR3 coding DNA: TGTGCCAGCAGCCAGTACCCCCGAGCGGGAGAAAGTACAGATACGCAGTATTTT.

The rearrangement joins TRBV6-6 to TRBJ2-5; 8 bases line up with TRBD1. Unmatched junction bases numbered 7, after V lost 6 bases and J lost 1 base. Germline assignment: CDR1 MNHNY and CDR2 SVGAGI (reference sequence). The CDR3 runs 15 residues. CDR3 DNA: TGTGCCAGCAGCTTACAGGGGGTGGTCCAAGAGACCCAGTACTTC. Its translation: CASSLQGVVQETQYF.

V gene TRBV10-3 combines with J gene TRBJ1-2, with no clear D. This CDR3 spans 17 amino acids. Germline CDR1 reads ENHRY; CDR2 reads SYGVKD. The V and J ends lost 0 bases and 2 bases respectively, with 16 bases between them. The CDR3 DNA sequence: TGTGCCATCAGTGAGTCGGGAGGGAGAGTTGTGAACTATGGCTACACCTTC. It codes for CAISESGGRVVNYGYTF.

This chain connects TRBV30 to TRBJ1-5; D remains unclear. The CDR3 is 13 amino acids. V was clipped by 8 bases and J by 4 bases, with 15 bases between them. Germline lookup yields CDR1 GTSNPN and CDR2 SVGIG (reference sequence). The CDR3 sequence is CAGGLFPNQPQHF. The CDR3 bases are TGTGCCGGTGGACTTTTTCCAAATCAGCCCCAGCATTTT.

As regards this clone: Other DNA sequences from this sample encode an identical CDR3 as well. The CDR3, as DNA: TGTGCCAGCAGCTTAGCAGGGGATCGTGGCGAGCAGTACTTC. Protein product: CASSLAGDRGEQYF. The gene calls are TRBV13 and TRBJ2-7; tentative D call: TRBD1 (6 bases). The CDR3 is made up of 14 amino acids. Germline CDR1 reads PRHDT; CDR2 reads FYEKMQ (reference sequence). V was shortened by 1 base and J by 6 bases, with 13 bases between the two germline ends.

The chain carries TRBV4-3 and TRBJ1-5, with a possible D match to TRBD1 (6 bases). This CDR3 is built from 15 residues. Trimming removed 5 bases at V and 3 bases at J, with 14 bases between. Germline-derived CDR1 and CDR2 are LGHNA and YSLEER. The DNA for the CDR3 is TGCGCCAGCAGCTCCCAGACAGGCTACAATCAGCCCCAGCATTTT. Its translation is CASSSQTGYNQPQHF.

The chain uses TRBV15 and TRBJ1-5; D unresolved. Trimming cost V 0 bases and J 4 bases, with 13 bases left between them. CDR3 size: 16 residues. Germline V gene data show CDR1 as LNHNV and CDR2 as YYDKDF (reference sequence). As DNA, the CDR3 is TGTGCCACCAGCAGAGAGGCAAGTCTAGGAAATCAGCCCCAGCATTTT. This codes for CATSREASLGNQPQHF. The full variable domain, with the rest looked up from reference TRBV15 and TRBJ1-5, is DAMVIQNPRYQVTQFGKPVTLSCSQTLNHNVMYWYQQKSSQAPKLLFHYYDKDFNNEADTPDNFQSRRPNTSFCFLDIRSPGLGDTAMYLCATSREASLGNQPQHFGDGTRLSIL.